Below, one T cell receptor (beta chain) is given with its context. The age range of participants was roughly 18 to 90 years, with residence in under 30 US areas. Authors' processing steps: Amplification of reference gene primers provided the estimated nucleated cell counts. TCRdb's table, derived via immunoSEQ multiplex PCR, lists solely in-frame clones and lacks some. That table supplies the V and J calls and clone size; D and trimming were determined from the DNA. The sample consists of a few hundred thousand clones, just over 85% of them appearing once. The data derive from a study of blood T cell repertoires in COVID-19. CDR1 and CDR2 (germline): MGHRA, YSYEKL. The CDR3 length is 16 residues. The V segment lost 3 bases and the J segment 7 bases; nucleotides outside the gene matches: 9.

The sample was PBMCs or T cells enriched from blood (not recorded which). The receptor was derived from a man aged 25 to 40 who had recovered from COVID-19. This chain links TRBV4-1 with TRBJ2-7; 13 nucleotides align to TRBD2. The CDR3 reads CASSHPRTSGSPEQYF. In DNA, the CDR3 is TGCGCCAGCAGCCATCCCCGGACTAGCGGGAGTCCGGAGCAGTACTTC.